This T cell receptor (beta chain) derives from a study of blood T cell repertoires in COVID-19. Deletions cut 2 bases from V and 0 bases from J, with 11 bases between. Germline V CDR1 and CDR2: LNHDA, SQIVND (reference sequence). The CDR3 is 15 amino acids. In the study's own analysis: How many nucleated cells were present was estimated from reference gene primer amplification. The repertoire was sequenced with immunoSEQ multiplex PCR; TCRdb's copy has only in-frame clones and lacks some. The V and J calls and clone size are taken from that table; D and trimming were inferred from the DNA. The sample lists approximately 210,000 clones, 65% to 90% occurring once.

The sequence was obtained from a human donor in a cohort sampled during active COVID-19. This chain links TRBV19 with TRBJ2-7; D is unclear. Sequences were obtained from peripheral blood. CDR3: CASSIYLGGSYEQYF. The CDR3 coding sequence is TGTGCCAGTAGTATATATCTAGGTGGCTCCTACGAGCAGTACTTC. Full variable domain (rest looked up from reference TRBV19 and TRBJ2-7): DGGITQSPKYLFRKEGQNVTLSCEQNLNHDAMYWYRQDPGQGLRLIYYSQIVNDFQKGDIAEGYSVSREKKESFPLTVTSAQKNPTAFYLCASSIYLGGSYEQYFGPGTRLTVT.